This T cell receptor beta chain was obtained from a study of shared clonotypes between healthy human individuals. Study at large: Three plates were used per donor for CD4 naive, three for CD4 memory, two for CD8 naive and one for CD8 memory. General observations from the study: Sampling was confined to blood; repertoires within tissues likely differ.

Healthy adults negative for HIV, lacking recent acute infections or vaccinations, served as donors. Deep-level assay runs were performed. Clones were read by immunoSEQ multiplex PCR, and TCRdb kept only the in-frame ones, dropping some. This table holds roughly 1,100,000 clones, under 80% found once. On this clone: Its target is not known. Other DNA sequences in this specimen translate into the identical CDR3.

The V gene lost 2 bases and the J gene lost 3 bases, with 9 bases spanning the gap. Looked up from germline, CDR1 is SGHTA and CDR2 is FQGNSA. This CDR3 comprises 14 residues. Sequencing was carried out using memory CD4+ T cells sorted from blood. Described subset: CD45RA-negative fraction. The chain combines TRBV7-2 with TRBJ2-3; D gene ambiguous. The receptor comes from a man younger than 35 in good health. CDR3 residues: CASSLLRATDTQYF. CDR3 DNA: TGTGCCAGCAGCTTACTAAGGGCGACAGATACGCAGTATTTT.